The clone carrying this T cell receptor beta chain was detected ten times or more. Its antigen is not known. The sample comes from a study of response to subunit inactivated influenza vaccine. Study-level results: The study's authors posited that every seasonal influenza vaccination enlists few new T cells.

TCRdb passed the RT-PCR reads through MiXCR, listing each CDR3 protein once. The data show some 640,000 distinct CDR3 sequences, with more than 11% seen just once and less than 7% held by the top ten. The ends lost 0 bases at V and 6 bases at J; junction bases unmatched: 3. This CDR3 spans 15 amino acids. Germline loops: CDR1 SGHAT, CDR2 FQNNGV. This TCR derives from a man over 45 who received an inactivated influenza vaccine. The V gene is TRBV11-2, the J gene TRBJ2-7; 12 bases match TRBD2. The sample consisted of PBMCs from blood, taken about 14 days before vaccination. Written as DNA, the CDR3 is TGTGCCAGCAGCTTAGATAGACTAGCGGGGGCCGAGCAGTACTTC. This codes for CASSLDRLAGAEQYF.